This TCR beta chain came from a study of CD8 T cells in ankylosing spondylitis. TCRdb passed the 5' RACE reads through MiXCR, listing each CDR3 protein once. The table shows approximately 35,000 distinct CDR3 sequences, with roughly an eighth occurring only once. This clonotype was detected a few times. CDR1 is SGHTA, CDR2 FQGTGA, per germline. The CDR3 spans 14 residues. Trimming took off 5 bases at V and 7 bases at J, with 12 bases between the two ends. The sample comprised synovial fluid, either unsorted or a sorted T cell fraction (not recorded which). The genes are TRBV7-3 and TRBJ1-6, with TRBD1 as a possible D gene (5 bases). The source of this sequence is a male donor with ankylosing spondylitis. The CDR3 DNA follows: TGTGCCAGCAGCCTCCGGGACCGAAATTCACCCCTCCACTTT. The encoded protein is CASSLRDRNSPLHF.